This T cell receptor beta chain was sequenced in a study of cytomegalovirus exposure and HLA in healthy donors. The CDR3 totals 15 residues. V dropped 3 bases and J dropped 3 bases, with 14 bases sitting between them. The V gene's germline CDR1 is KGHSH and CDR2 LQKENI. The PCR ran on 60 Vbeta and 13 Jbeta primers. Measured with immunoSEQ multiplex PCR; TCRdb has only the in-frame clones, and not every one. The sample shows 200,000 or so clones, almost 80% of them seen only once. This TCR was recovered from a young man in good health and CMV-seronegative. Sequenced material: PBMCs. V usage is TRBV18 and J usage is TRBJ1-2; no firm D call. The CDR3 is CASSPPTGIDYGYTF. The CDR3 nucleotides are TGTGCCAGCTCACCGCCCACGGGGATCGACTATGGCTACACCTTC.